The TCR beta chain under discussion was sequenced for a study of T cells in Graves' hyperthyroidism and ophthalmopathy. Across the study: Peripheral blood was acquired at first diagnosis, ahead of any therapy whatsoever.

Approximately 9.3 ml of fresh peripheral blood supplied the PBMCs. It was RNA transcripts that yielded the amplified TCR beta CDR3 regions. HTBI primers drove first-round RT-PCR of the TCR CDR3. Using its own MiXCR run on the multiplex PCR reads, TCRdb lists one record per CDR3 protein. The data show 490,000 or so distinct CDR3 sequences, with around 20% seen just once and 40% to 50% held by the top ten. In regard to this clonotype: Its antigen is currently unknown.

The CDR3 length is 15 residues. Germline V gene lookup returns CDR1 LGHDT and CDR2 YNNKEL (reference sequence). Study outcomes and limitations: Blood shared most expanded thyroid clonotypes above 0.001. Ophthalmopathy, which appeared later, was predicted by the model a median roughly 6.5 months before onset.

This chain links TRBV3-1 with TRBJ2-1; a possible D gene is TRBD2 (5 bases). The DNA end lines up better with TRBJ2-7; the J call may be wrong. The sample consisted of blood. The TCR was taken from a man aged 35-49 years with Graves' ophthalmopathy. The CDR3 coding sequence is TGTGCCAGCAGCCAAGGAATTAGCGCCGGCAATGAGCAGTACTTC. Amino acid sequence: CASSQGISAGNEQYF.